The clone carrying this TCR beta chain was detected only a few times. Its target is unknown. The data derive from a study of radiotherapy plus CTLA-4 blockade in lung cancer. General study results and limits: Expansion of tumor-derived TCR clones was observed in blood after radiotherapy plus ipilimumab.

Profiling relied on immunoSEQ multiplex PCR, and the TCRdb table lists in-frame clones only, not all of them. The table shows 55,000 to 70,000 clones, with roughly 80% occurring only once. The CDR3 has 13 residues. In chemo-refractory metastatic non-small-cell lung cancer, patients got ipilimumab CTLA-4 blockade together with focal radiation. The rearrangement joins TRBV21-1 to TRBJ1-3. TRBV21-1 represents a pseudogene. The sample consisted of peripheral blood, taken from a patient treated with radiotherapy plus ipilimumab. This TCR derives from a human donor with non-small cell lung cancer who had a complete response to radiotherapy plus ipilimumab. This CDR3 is CASSTPVGNTIYF. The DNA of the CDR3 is TGTGCCAGCAGCACCCCGGTAGGAAACACCATATATTTT.